This TCR beta chain is from a study of T cells in Graves' hyperthyroidism and ophthalmopathy. Study-wide findings and caveats: Ophthalmopathy got predicted by the model a median roughly 6.4 months before its onset. In the blood, most expanded thyroid clonotypes above 0.001 appeared as well.

Regarding this clonotype: Its specificity is unknown.

RNA transcripts gave rise to amplified TCR beta CDR3 regions. The TCR CDR3 was amplified in a first-round RT-PCR using the HTBI primer set. TCRdb recomputed calls from the multiplex PCR reads with MiXCR, one row per CDR3 protein. The sample lists under 700,000 distinct CDR3 sequences, 16% occurring once. Trimming took off 4 bases at V and 4 bases at J, with 17 bases between the two ends. This CDR3 region has 15 residues. Graves' hyperthyroidism without ophthalmopathy progression within 18 months was termed stable. Recently diagnosed hyperthyroidism of less than 2 months' duration affected patients aged 18 to 65.

The chain carries TRBV12-3 or TRBV12-4 and TRBJ2-7, with D perhaps TRBD2 (7 bases). The material sequenced was blood. The receptor was isolated from a young woman with Graves' hyperthyroidism. The CDR3 DNA sequence: TGTGCCAGCAGTTCGACGGGGGGCGGCCATTACGAGCAGTACTTC. Residues: CASSSTGGGHYEQYF.